The clone carrying this TCR beta chain came up a few times. The isolated RNA, all of it, was reverse transcribed, so expressed TCRB transcripts were what got sequenced. Produced via immunoSEQ multiplex PCR; TCRdb's table is partial and in-frame only. The sample carries fewer than 400,000 clones, around 7.6% recorded once. This sample was included in a study of beta chain features in type 1 diabetes. About the research overall: Age, gender, cell numbers and subset yield matched between patients and controls.

The CDR3 totals 11 residues. The germline CDR1 and CDR2 sequences are SGHVS and FNYEAQ. V was shortened by 5 bases and J by 7 bases, with 9 bases between the two germline ends. This sequence originates from a woman aged 18-29 years in good health. This chain connects TRBV7-6 to TRBJ2-7; D possibly matches TRBD1 or TRBD2 (5 bases each). Source material: central memory CD4+ T cells from blood. This CDR3 reads CASSRGQEQYF. CDR3 nucleotide sequence: TGTGCCAGCAGCCGGGGCCAGGAGCAGTACTTC.